This T cell receptor beta chain was recovered during a study of radiotherapy plus CTLA-4 blockade in lung cancer. The V gene end was trimmed by 0 bases and the J gene end by 0 bases; junction bases not matched to a gene: 0. This CDR3 is 15 amino acids long. Germline loops: CDR1 SGHRS, CDR2 YFSETQ. Sequencing used immunoSEQ multiplex PCR; TCRdb keeps in-frame clones, though not all of them. The sample shows roughly 120,000 clones, around 84% of them seen only once. This sequence originates from a human donor with non-small cell lung cancer that progressed on radiotherapy plus ipilimumab. Some clones in this sample may be carry-over from other donors' samples. The rearrangement joins TRBV5-1 to TRBJ1-5, with 7 bases aligning to TRBD1. The specimen comprised peripheral blood, sampled from a patient treated with radiotherapy plus ipilimumab. CDR3 loop: CASSLGDSSNQPQHF. The CDR3 DNA reads as TGCGCCAGCAGCTTGGGGGACAGTAGCAATCAGCCCCAGCATTTT.